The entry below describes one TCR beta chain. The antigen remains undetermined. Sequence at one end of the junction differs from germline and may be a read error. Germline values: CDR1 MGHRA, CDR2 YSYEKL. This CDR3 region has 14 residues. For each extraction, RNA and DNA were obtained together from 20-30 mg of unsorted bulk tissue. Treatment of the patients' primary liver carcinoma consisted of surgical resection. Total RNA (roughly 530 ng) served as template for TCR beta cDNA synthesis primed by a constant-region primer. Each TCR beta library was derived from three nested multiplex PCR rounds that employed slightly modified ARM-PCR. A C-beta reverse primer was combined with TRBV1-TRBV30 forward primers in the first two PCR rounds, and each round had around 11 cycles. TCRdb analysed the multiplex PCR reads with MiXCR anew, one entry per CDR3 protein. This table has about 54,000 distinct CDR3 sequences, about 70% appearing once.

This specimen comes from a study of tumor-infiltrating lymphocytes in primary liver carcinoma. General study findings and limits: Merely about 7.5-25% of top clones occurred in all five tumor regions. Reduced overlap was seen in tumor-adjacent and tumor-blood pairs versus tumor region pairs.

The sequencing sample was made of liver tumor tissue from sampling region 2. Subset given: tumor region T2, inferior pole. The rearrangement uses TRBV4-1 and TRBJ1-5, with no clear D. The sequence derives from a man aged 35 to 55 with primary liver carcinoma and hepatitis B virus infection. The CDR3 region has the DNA TGCGCCAGCAACCCCTCATTAAGTAATCAGCCCCAGCATTTC. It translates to CASNPSLSNQPQHF.